This T cell receptor beta chain was sequenced during a study of neurological immune-mediated disorders. Regarding the study as a whole: HTLV-1-associated myelopathy showed the most TCR clonal expansion; multiple sclerosis the least, below healthy controls.

Specified time point: longitudinal time-point 2. This clonotype showed up many times. Its antigen is not known. From germline, CDR1 is KGHDR and CDR2 SFDVKD. This CDR3 comprises 12 residues. Trimming stripped 1 base from V and 4 bases from J, with 2 bases between. TCRdb called the 5' RACE reads again in MiXCR, with one record for every CDR3 protein. The repertoire holds approximately 89,000 distinct CDR3 sequences, with 13% as singletons. Sequencing was performed on PBMCs. This clonotype originated in a female donor with HTLV-1-associated myelopathy (HAM/TSP). The rearrangement joins TRBV24-1 to TRBJ2-3; D is ambiguous. Here the CDR3 DNA reads TGTGCCACCAGTGATTTCCCAGATACGCAGTATTTT. Its translation: CATSDFPDTQYF.